One and the same sample provided the 17 T cell receptor beta chains below, sequenced in a study of T-cell memory formation after mild COVID-19. Via MiXCR, TCRdb re-called the 5' RACE reads, giving one row per CDR3 protein. The table lists fewer than 350,000 distinct CDR3 sequences, more than 15% of them singletons. The sequencing sample was made of PBMCs or a T cell subset sorted from them (not recorded which). These receptors all come from a man younger than 30 who had mild COVID-19 (a few samples of this study predate the infection). Cell type and time point are not known.

The V and J genes are TRBV6-5 and TRBJ2-3; 8 bases fit TRBD1. Germline V lookup: CDR1 MNHEY, CDR2 SVGAGI. The CDR3 covers 16 residues. J was trimmed by 6 bases and V by 2 bases; bases with no gene match: 10. Here the CDR3 reads CASSYRGQGWRDTQYF. In DNA form, the CDR3 reads TGTGCCAGCAGTTACCGAGGACAGGGCTGGAGGGATACGCAGTATTTT.

Ten or more counts support this clonotype. The V and J genes are TRBV7-7 and TRBJ1-1; TRBD1 might be the D (5 bases). Germline V gives CDR1 SSHAT, CDR2 FNYEAQ (reference sequence). Deletions cut 5 bases from V and 2 bases from J, with 9 bases between. The CDR3 runs to 13 residues. CDR3 sequence reads: CASSQDSNTEAFF. DNA for the CDR3: TGTGCCAGCAGCCAAGACAGCAACACTGAAGCTTTCTTT.

Details on this clonotype: A read error may explain this, as a much larger clone is one base away. V is TRBV20-1 and J is TRBJ2-3, with D unresolved. Germline loops: CDR1 DFQATT, CDR2 SNEGSKA (reference sequence). The CDR3 consists of 12 residues. V was shortened by 5 bases and J by 2 bases, with 8 bases between the two germline ends. As DNA, the CDR3 is TGCAGTGCTGAAAGGGCCACAGATACGCAGTATTTT. Translating gives CSAERATDTQYF.

V usage is TRBV6-5 and J usage is TRBJ1-1; tentatively, D is TRBD1 (6 bases). CDR1 and CDR2 from the germline V gene are MNHEY and SVGAGI. This CDR3 is 14 amino acids long. The V end was cut by 0 bases, the J end by 4 bases, with 9 bases between. The CDR3 is CASSYSRGGTEAFF. The CDR3 DNA reads as TGTGCCAGCAGTTACTCAAGGGGGGGCACTGAAGCTTTCTTT.

This clonotype was observed a few times. The chain carries TRBV7-9 and TRBJ1-1; no firm D call. Germline assignment: CDR1 SEHNR and CDR2 FQNEAQ (reference sequence). V shed 5 bases and J shed 5 bases, with 15 bases lying between them. The CDR3 is 14 amino acids. The chain's CDR3 is CASSTRSGRTEAFF. The CDR3 coding sequence is TGTGCCAGCAGCACACGCAGCGGGAGGACTGAAGCTTTCTTT. Full variable domain (missing parts from reference TRBV7-9 and TRBJ1-1): DTGVSQNPRHKITKRGQNVTFRCDPISEHNRLYWYRQTLGQGPEFLTYFQNEAQLEKSRLLSDRFSAERPKGSFSTLEIQRTEQGDSAMYLCASSTRSGRTEAFFGQGTRLTVV.

The chain is built from TRBV5-1 and TRBJ1-1; D remains ambiguous. From germline, CDR1 is SGHRS and CDR2 YFSETQ. V was shortened by 3 bases and J by 5 bases, with 17 bases between the two germline ends. This CDR3 has 15 amino acids. In DNA form, the CDR3 reads TGCGCCAGCAGCTCAGGCTCCGGAGGGCCTACTGAAGCTTTCTTT. Encoded protein: CASSSGSGGPTEAFF.

This clonotype occurred a few times. The chain uses TRBV2 and TRBJ1-2, with D unresolved. Germline values: CDR1 SNHLY, CDR2 FYNNEI. This CDR3 comprises 12 residues. V lost 2 bases to trimming and J lost 4 bases, with 5 bases between them. CDR3 DNA: TGTGCCAGCAGTGAATCGGCCTATGGCTACACCTTC. Translating it yields CASSESAYGYTF.

The chain is built from TRBV6-5 and TRBJ1-6, with a possible D match to TRBD1 (5 bases). CDR1 MNHEY and CDR2 SVGAGI come from the germline V gene. The CDR3 runs to 14 residues. Trimming removed 6 bases at V and 10 bases at J, with 16 bases between. The CDR3 DNA follows: TGTGCCAGCAGCCAGGGCGGTTGGAGGTCACCCCTCCACTTT. Its translation is CASSQGGWRSPLHF.

This clonotype was seen only a few times. The chain uses TRBV29-1 and TRBJ1-2; unclear D gene. The germline CDR1 and CDR2 sequences are SQVTM and ANQGSEA. The germline V and J ends were trimmed by 0 bases and 0 bases, with 11 bases remaining between them. CDR3 length equals 15 residues. This chain's CDR3 is CSVEDRSVPNYGYTF. In DNA form, the CDR3 reads TGCAGCGTTGAAGATAGGAGCGTGCCTAACTATGGCTACACCTTC. The full variable domain, completed using reference TRBV29-1 and TRBJ1-2, is SAVISQKPSRDICQRGTSLTIQCQVDSQVTMMFWYRQQPGQSLTLIATANQGSEATYESGFVIDKFPISRPNLTFSTLTVSNMSPEDSSIYLCSVEDRSVPNYGYTFGSGTRLTVV.

This clonotype was observed a few times. J is TRBJ2-5 and V is TRBV5-1; 9 nucleotides agree with TRBD1. Germline V lookup: CDR1 SGHRS, CDR2 YFSETQ. J lost 5 bases, V lost 0 bases, and 5 bases had no gene match. This CDR3 has 15 residues. The CDR3 DNA reads as TGCGCCAGCAGCTTGGCGGGACAGGGAGGGGAGACCCAGTACTTC. The encoded protein is CASSLAGQGGETQYF.

J is TRBJ2-5 and V is TRBV7-2; no definite D call. This CDR3 spans 14 amino acids. Germline V CDR1 and CDR2: SGHTA, FQGNSA. V shed 4 bases and J shed 2 bases, with 11 bases lying between them. DNA for the CDR3: TGTGCCAGCAGCTCCCGGCGCAGACAAGAGACCCAGTACTTC. Amino acid sequence: CASSSRRRQETQYF.

V is TRBV12-3 or TRBV12-4 and J is TRBJ1-3, with D unresolved. CDR3 length: 16 amino acids. V was pared by 5 bases and J by 0 bases, with 14 bases between. DNA for the CDR3: TGTGCCAGCAGTCCACATACAGTAATCTCTGGAAACACCATATATTTT. Protein: CASSPHTVISGNTIYF.

The chain links TRBV7-9 to TRBJ2-1; 8 bases are a match to TRBD1. V lost 3 bases to trimming and J lost 6 bases; unmatched junction nucleotides: 1. The germline V gene has CDR1 SEHNR and CDR2 FQNEAQ (reference sequence). The CDR3 sequence is 13 residues long. The CDR3 spells CASSLGQVNEQFF. The CDR3, as DNA: TGTGCCAGCAGCTTGGGACAGGTCAATGAGCAGTTCTTC.

The V and J genes are TRBV5-1 and TRBJ2-2, with 8 bases that match TRBD1. Germline values: CDR1 SGHRS, CDR2 YFSETQ. The V segment lost 5 bases and the J segment 5 bases; nucleotides outside the gene matches: 5. The CDR3 is 14 amino acids. DNA of the CDR3: TGCGCCAGCAGTTGGGACAGGAGGACCGGGGAGCTGTTTTTT. It translates to CASSWDRRTGELFF.

The chain employs TRBV4-3 and TRBJ1-4, with D unresolved. The CDR3 is made up of 15 amino acids. Germline V gene lookup returns CDR1 LGHNA and CDR2 YSLEER. V lost 1 base and J 4 bases, leaving 10 bases between the germline ends. This chain's CDR3 is CASSQGESYNEKLFF. CDR3 bases: TGCGCCAGCAGCCAAGGAGAGAGTTATAATGAAAAACTGTTTTTT.

This clonotype has more than one count but fewer than ten. The chain joins TRBV6-1 to TRBJ1-4; no clear D. Germline V gene sequence: CDR1 MNHNS, CDR2 SASEGT. V was trimmed by 8 bases and J by 7 bases, leaving 20 bases between them. The CDR3 is 15 residues long. Here the CDR3 DNA reads TGTGCCAGCTTGCCCGCACCGGGGAGGAGTGAAAAACTGTTTTTT. The encoded protein is CASLPAPGRSEKLFF.

A few counts support this clonotype. The chain has TRBV12-3 or TRBV12-4 and TRBJ2-1; a weak D match, TRBD1 (6 bases). V lost 3 bases and J lost 2, with 11 bases in between. The CDR3 is 15 residues long. The CDR3 nucleotides read TGTGCCAGCAGTTTTAGGTCAGGGGCCTACAATGAGCAGTTCTTC. Its protein product is CASSFRSGAYNEQFF.